This T cell receptor beta chain is from a study of CD8+ T cells in alopecia areata. Overall study: For the treated group, dosing was oral tofacitinib at 5 to 10 mg twice daily.

General study results and limits: Elevated clonality characterized lesional scalp relative to normal scalp, particularly in alopecia totalis/universalis.

The CDR3 length is 13 residues. V was clipped by 6 bases and J by 4 bases, with 12 bases between them. The germline V gene encodes CDR1 MDHEN and CDR2 SYDVKM. Extraction and reverse transcription of RNA yielded cDNA as the sequencing template. TCRdb's table, derived via immunoSEQ multiplex PCR, lists solely in-frame clones and lacks some. The sample yields about 150,000 clones, around 47% seen once. This clone has a count of ten or more. Its cognate antigen is unknown. The sorting of PBMCs gave CD4+ and CD8+ T cells. Sample: CD4+ T cells sorted from blood. The chain employs TRBV28 and TRBJ2-5; D perhaps matches TRBD1 (6 bases). The receptor comes from a human donor with alopecia areata. CDR3 sequence (DNA): TGTGCCAGCAGCCGAGAACAGGGAGAGACCCAGTACTTC. Amino acids: CASSREQGETQYF. Full variable domain (rest looked up from reference TRBV28 and TRBJ2-5): DVKVTQSSRYLVKRTGEKVFLECVQDMDHENMFWYRQDPGLGLRLIYFSYDVKMKEKGDIPEGYSVSREKKERFSLILESASTNQTSMYLCASSREQGETQYFGPGTRLLVL.